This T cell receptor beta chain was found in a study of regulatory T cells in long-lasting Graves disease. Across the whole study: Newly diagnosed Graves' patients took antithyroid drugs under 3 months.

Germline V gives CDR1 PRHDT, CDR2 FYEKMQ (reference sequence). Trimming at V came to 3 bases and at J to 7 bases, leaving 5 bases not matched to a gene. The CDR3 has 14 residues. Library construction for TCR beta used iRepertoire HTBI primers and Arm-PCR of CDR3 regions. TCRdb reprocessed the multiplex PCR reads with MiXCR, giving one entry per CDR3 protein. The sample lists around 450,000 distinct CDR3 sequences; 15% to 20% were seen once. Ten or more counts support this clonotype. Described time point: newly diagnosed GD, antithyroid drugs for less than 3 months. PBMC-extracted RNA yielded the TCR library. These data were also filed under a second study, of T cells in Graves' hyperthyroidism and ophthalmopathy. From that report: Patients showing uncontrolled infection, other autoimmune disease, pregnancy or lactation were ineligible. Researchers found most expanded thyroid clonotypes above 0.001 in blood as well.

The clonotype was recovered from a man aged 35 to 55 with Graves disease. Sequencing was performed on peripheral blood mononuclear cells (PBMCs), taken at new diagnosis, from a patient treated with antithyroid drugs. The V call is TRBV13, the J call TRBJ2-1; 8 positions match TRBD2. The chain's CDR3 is CASSLPAGVNEQFF. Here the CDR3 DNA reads TGTGCCAGCAGCTTGCCAGCGGGAGTTAATGAGCAGTTCTTC.